The entry that follows covers one T cell receptor (beta chain) sequence. Its matching antigen is unknown. CDR3 size: 14 residues. From germline, CDR1 is ENHRY and CDR2 SYGVKD. V was shortened by 6 bases and J by 1 base, with 12 bases between the two germline ends. The data stem from a study of OX40 agonist ivuxolimab in advanced cancers. Looking at the study overall: Of mixed ages from about 23 to 85 and averaging roughly 60 years, the group was around 78% male. General observations from the study: Dosing at 0.1 to 3.0 mg/kg was accompanied by clonal expansion of CD4+ and CD8+ blood T cells by week 6.

TCRdb's table, derived via immunoSEQ multiplex PCR, lists solely in-frame clones and lacks some. Of approximately 35,000 clones listed, over 75% are singletons. This TCR was recovered from an adult with an advanced solid tumor such as melanoma, head and neck, liver or kidney cancer. This chain uses TRBV10-3 with TRBJ1-1, with TRBD1 as a possible D gene (5 bases). This specimen consisted of CD4+ or CD8+ T cells sorted from blood, obtained in a trial of the OX40 agonist ivuxolimab. CDR3 sequence reads: CAIRAAGQNTEAFF. DNA for the CDR3: TGTGCCATCAGGGCCGCGGGGCAGAACACTGAAGCTTTCTTT.